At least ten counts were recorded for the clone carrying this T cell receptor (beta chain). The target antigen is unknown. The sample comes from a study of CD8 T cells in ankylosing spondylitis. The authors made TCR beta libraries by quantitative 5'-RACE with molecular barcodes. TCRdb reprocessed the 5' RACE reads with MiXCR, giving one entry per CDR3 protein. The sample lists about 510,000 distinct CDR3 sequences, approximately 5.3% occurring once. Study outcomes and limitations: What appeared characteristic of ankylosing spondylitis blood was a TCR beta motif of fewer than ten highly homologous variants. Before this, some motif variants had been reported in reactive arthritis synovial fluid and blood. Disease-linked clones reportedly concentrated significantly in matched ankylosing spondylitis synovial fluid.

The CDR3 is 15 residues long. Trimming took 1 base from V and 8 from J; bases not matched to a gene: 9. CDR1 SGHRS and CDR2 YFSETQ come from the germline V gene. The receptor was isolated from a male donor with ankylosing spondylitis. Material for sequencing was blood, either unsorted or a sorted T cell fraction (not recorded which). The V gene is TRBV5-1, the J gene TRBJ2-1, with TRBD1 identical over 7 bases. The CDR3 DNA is TGCGCCAGCAGCTTGAATCCGCGTGGACAGGATGAGCAGTTCTTC. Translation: CASSLNPRGQDEQFF. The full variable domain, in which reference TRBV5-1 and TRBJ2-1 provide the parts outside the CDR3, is KAGVTQTPRYLIKTRGQQVTLSCSPISGHRSVSWYQQTPGQGLQFLFEYFSETQRNKGNFPGRFSGRQFSNSRSEMNVSTLELGDSALYLCASSLNPRGQDEQFFGPGTRLTVL.